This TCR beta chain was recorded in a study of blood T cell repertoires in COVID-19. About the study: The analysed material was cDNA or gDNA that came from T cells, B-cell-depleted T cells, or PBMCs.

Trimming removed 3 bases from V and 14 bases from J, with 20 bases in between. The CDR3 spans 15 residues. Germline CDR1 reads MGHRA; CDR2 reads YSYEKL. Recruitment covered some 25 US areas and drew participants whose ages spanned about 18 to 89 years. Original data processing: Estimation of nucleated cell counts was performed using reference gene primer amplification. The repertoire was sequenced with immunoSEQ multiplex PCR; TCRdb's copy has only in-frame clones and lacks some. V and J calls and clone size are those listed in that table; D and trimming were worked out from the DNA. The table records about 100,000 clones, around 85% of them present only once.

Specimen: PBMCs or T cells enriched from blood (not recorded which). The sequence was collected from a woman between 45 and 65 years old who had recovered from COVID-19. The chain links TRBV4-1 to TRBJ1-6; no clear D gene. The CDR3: CASSQVGETPQTLHF. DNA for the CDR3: TGCGCCAGCAGCCAGGTCGGAGAGACTCCTCAAACCCTCCACTTT.